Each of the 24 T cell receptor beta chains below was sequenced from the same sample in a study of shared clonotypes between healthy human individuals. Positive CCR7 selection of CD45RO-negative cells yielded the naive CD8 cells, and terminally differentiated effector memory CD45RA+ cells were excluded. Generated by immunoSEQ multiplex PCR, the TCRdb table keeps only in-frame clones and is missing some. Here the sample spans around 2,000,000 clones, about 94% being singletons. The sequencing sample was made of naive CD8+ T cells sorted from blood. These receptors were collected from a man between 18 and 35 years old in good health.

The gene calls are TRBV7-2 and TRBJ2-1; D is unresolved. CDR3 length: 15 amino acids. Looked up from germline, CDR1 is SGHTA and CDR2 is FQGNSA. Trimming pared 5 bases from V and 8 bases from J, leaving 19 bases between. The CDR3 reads CASSPLVSGFDEQFF. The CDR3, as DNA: TGTGCCAGCAGCCCGCTGGTATCGGGCTTCGATGAGCAGTTCTTC.

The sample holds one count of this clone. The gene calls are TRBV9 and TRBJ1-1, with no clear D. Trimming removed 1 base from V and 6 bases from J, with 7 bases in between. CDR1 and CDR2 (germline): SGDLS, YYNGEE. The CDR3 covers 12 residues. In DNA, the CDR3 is TGTGCCAGCAGCGTATCGGGATCTGAAGCTTTCTTT. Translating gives CASSVSGSEAFF.

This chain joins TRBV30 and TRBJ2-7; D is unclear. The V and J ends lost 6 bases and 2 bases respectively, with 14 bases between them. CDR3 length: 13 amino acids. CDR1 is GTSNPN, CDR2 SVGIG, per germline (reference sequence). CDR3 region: CACLGKPAYEQYF. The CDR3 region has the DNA TGTGCCTGCCTCGGAAAACCCGCCTACGAGCAGTACTTC.

The CDR3 here is CASSLLFRDGKLDSPLHF. The CDR3 DNA follows: TGTGCCAGCAGTCTCTTATTCCGGGACGGGAAACTGGATTCACCCCTCCACTTT. This sequence joins TRBV2 and TRBJ1-6, with D perhaps TRBD1 (5 bases). Germline V lookup: CDR1 SNHLY, CDR2 FYNNEI. The V end lost 5 bases, the J end lost 8 bases, and 25 bases lay between the germline ends. CDR3 length: 18 residues.

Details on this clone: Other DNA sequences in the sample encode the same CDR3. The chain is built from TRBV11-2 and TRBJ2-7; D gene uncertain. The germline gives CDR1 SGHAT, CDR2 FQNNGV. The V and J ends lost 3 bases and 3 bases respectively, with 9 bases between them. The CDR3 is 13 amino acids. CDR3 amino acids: CASSFGRFYEQYF. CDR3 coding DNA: TGTGCCAGCAGCTTTGGGCGGTTCTACGAGCAGTACTTC.

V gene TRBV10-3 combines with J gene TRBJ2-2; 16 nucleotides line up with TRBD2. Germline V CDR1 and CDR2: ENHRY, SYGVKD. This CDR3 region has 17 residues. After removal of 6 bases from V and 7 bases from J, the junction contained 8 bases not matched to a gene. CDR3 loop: CAISSGLAGGPGGELFF. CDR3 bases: TGTGCCATCAGCTCGGGACTAGCGGGGGGGCCAGGCGGGGAGCTGTTTTTT.

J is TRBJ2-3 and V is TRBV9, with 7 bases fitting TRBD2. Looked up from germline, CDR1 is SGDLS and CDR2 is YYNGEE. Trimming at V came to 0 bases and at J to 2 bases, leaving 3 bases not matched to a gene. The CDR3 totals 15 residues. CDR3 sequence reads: CASSVASGNTDTQYF. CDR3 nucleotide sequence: TGTGCCAGCAGCGTAGCTAGCGGAAACACAGATACGCAGTATTTT.

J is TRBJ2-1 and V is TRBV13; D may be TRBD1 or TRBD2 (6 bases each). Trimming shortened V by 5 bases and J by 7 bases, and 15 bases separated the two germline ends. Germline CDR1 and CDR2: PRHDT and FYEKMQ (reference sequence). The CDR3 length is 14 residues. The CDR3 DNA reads TGTGCCAGCAGCCCTGACGGGGGCCGGAATGAGCAGTTCTTC. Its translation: CASSPDGGRNEQFF. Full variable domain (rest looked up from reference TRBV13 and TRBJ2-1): AAGVIQSPRHLIKEKRETATLKCYPIPRHDTVYWYQQGPGQDPQFLISFYEKMQSDKGSIPDRFSAQQFSDYHSELNMSSLELGDSALYFCASSPDGGRNEQFFGPGTRLTVL.

As DNA, the CDR3 is TGCAGCGTTGTCGGGCAGGGGGGAGCCGATACGCAGTATTTT. Its protein product is CSVVGQGGADTQYF. The chain has TRBV29-1 and TRBJ2-3, with D tentatively TRBD1 (7 bases). The germline V and J ends were trimmed by 4 bases and 6 bases, with 17 bases remaining between them. CDR3 length equals 14 residues. CDR1 SQVTM and CDR2 ANQGSEA come from the germline V gene.

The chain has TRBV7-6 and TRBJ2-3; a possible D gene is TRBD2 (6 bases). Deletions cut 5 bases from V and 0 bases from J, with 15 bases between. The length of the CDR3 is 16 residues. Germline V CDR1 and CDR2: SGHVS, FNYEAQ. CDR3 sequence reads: CASSPKVGGSTDTQYF. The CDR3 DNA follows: TGTGCCAGCAGCCCTAAGGTGGGGGGTAGCACAGATACGCAGTATTTT. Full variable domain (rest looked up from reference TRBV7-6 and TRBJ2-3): GAGVSQSPRYKVTKRGQDVALRCDPISGHVSLYWYRQALGQGPEFLTYFNYEAQQDKSGLPNDRFSAERPEGSISTLTIQRTEQRDSAMYRCASSPKVGGSTDTQYFGPGTRLTVL.

This CDR3 is CASSHQEVGQGSGEKLFF. The CDR3 DNA is TGCGCCAGCAGCCACCAAGAAGTTGGACAGGGATCGGGGGAAAAACTGTTTTTT. This chain links TRBV4-1 with TRBJ1-4; 8 nucleotides match TRBD1. CDR3 length equals 18 residues. The germline V gene has CDR1 MGHRA and CDR2 YSYEKL. V was clipped by 3 bases and J by 8 bases; unmatched bases: 17.

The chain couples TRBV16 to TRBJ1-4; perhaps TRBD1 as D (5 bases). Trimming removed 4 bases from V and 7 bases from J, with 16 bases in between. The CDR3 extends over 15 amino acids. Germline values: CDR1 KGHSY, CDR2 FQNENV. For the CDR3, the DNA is TGTGCCAGCAGCCGCGTAGCAGGGTTTACTGAAAAACTGTTTTTT. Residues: CASSRVAGFTEKLFF.

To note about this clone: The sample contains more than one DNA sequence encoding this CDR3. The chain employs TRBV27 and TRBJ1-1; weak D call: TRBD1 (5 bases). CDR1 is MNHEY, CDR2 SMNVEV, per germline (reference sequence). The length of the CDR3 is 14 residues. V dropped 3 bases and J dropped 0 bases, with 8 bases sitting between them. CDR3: CASSFGGMNTEAFF. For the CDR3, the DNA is TGTGCCAGCAGTTTTGGGGGGATGAACACTGAAGCTTTCTTT.

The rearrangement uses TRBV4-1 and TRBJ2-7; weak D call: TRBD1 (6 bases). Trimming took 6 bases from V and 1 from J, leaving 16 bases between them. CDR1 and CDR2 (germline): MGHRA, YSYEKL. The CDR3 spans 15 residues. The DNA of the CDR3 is TGCGCCAGCAGTAGTGGACAGCCACCTTCCTACGAGCAGTACTTC. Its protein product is CASSSGQPPSYEQYF.

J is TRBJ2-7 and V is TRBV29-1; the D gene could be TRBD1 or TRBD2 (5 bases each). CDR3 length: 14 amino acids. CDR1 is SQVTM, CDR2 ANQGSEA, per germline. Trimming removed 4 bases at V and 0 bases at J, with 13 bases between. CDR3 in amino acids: CSVAGAADSYEQYF. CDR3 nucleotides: TGCAGCGTTGCTGGGGCAGCGGACTCCTACGAGCAGTACTTC.

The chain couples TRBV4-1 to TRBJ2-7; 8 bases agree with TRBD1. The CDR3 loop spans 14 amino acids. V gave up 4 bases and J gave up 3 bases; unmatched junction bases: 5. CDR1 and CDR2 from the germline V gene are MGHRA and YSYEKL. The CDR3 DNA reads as TGCGCCAGCAGCCCGGACAGGGTAAGCTACGAGCAGTACTTC. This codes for CASSPDRVSYEQYF.

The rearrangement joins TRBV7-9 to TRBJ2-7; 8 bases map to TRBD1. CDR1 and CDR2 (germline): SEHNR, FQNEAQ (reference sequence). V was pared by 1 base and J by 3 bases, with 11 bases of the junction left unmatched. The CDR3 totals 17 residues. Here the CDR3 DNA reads TGTGCCAGCAGCTTAGGGCCGGTCGGGACAGGCCTCTACGAGCAGTACTTC. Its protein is CASSLGPVGTGLYEQYF.

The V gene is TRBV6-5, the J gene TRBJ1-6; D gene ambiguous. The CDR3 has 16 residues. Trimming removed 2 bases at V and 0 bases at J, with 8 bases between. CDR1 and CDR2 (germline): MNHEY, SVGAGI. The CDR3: CASSYRPGSYNSPLHF. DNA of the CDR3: TGTGCCAGCAGTTACCGCCCGGGCTCCTATAATTCACCCCTCCACTTT.

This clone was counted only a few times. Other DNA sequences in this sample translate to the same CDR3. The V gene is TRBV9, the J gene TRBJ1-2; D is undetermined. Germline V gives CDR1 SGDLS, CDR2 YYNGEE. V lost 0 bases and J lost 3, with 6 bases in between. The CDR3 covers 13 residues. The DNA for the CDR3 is TGTGCCAGCAGCGTAGGCGGGTACTATGGCTACACCTTC. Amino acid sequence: CASSVGGYYGYTF.

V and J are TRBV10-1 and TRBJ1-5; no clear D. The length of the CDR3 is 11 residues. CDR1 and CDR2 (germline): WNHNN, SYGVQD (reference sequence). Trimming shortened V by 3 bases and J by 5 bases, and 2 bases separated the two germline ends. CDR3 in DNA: TGCGCCAGCAGTGATCATCAGCCCCAGCATTTT. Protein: CASSDHQPQHF.

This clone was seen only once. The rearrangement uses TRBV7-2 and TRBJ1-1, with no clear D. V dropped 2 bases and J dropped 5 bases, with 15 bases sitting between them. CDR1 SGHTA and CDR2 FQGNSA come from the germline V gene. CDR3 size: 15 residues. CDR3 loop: CASSLSWAGGTEAFF. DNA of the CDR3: TGTGCCAGCAGCTTATCCTGGGCCGGAGGGACTGAAGCTTTCTTT. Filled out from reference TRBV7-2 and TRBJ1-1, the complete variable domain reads GAGVSQSPSNKVTEKGKDVELRCDPISGHTALYWYRQSLGQGLEFLIYFQGNSAPDKSGLPSDRFSAERTGGSVSTLTIQRTQQEDSAVYLCASSLSWAGGTEAFFGQGTRLTVV.

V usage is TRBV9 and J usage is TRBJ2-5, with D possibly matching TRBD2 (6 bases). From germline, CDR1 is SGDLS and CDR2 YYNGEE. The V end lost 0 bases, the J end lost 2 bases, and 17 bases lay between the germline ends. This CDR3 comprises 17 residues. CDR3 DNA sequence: TGTGCCAGCAGCGTAGGCGAGCAGGGAGGCGTACAAGAGACCCAGTACTTC. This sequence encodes CASSVGEQGGVQETQYF.

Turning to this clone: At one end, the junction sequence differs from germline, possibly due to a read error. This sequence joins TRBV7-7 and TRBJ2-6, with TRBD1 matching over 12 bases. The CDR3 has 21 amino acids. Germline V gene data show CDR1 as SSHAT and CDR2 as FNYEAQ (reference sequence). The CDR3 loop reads CASSFPRGQGARKTGANVLTF. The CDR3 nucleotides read TGTGCTAGCAGCTTCCCTAGGGGACAGGGGGCGCGAAAAACCGGGGCCAACGTCCTGACTTTC. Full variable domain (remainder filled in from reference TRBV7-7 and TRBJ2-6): GAGVSQSPRYKVTKRGQDVTLRCDPISSHATLYWYQQALGQGPEFLTYFNYEAQPDKSGLPSDRFSAERPEGSISTLTIQRTEQRDSAMYRCASSFPRGQGARKTGANVLTFGAGSRLTVL.

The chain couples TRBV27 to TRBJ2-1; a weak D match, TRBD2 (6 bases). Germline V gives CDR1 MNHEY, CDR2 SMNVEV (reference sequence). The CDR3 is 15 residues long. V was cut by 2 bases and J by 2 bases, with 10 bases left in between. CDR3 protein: CASSLLPGAYNEQFF. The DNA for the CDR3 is TGTGCCAGCAGTTTACTACCGGGGGCCTACAATGAGCAGTTCTTC.